The rows below give T cell receptor beta chains drawn from one sample of a study of beta chain features in type 1 diabetes. Repertoires were generated with immunoSEQ multiplex PCR, while TCRdb's copy carries only in-frame clones and drops some. The sample holds 300,000 to 350,000 clones, about a tenth seen once. The specimen was central memory CD4+ T cells from blood. Receptors were obtained from a man aged 25-45 years with type 1 diabetes. CDR3s leave out the opening cysteine and the closing phenylalanine or tryptophan. Fields, in order: V gene, CDR3 protein.

v_gene: TRBV7-2
CDR3aa: ASSLGRGNSPLH

v_gene: TRBV5-5
CDR3aa: ASSFDTSYGYT

v_gene: TRBV5-1
CDR3aa: ASSLGGKPTEAF

v_gene: TRBV9
CDR3aa: ASSTDTQY

v_gene: TRBV6-6
CDR3aa: ASTIGSSSYEQY

v_gene: TRBV7-2
CDR3aa: ASLGQGGNEQF

v_gene: TRBV5-6
CDR3aa: ASSLLLRQGAYEQY

v_gene: TRBV5-6
CDR3aa: ASSYDRQETQY

v_gene: TRBV30
CDR3aa: AWSSEYEQY

v_gene: TRBV28
CDR3aa: ASSSPGQSNQPQH

v_gene: TRBV7-2
CDR3aa: ASSLDGRGVQTQY

v_gene: TRBV28
CDR3aa: ASSRDRGETQY

v_gene: TRBV18
CDR3aa: ASSPYSGSNTEAF

v_gene: TRBV7-9
CDR3aa: ASSSLATPRGTGELF

v_gene: TRBV29-1
CDR3aa: SAKDTVYGYT

v_gene: TRBV19
CDR3aa: ASTDRVRHTEAF

v_gene: TRBV5-1
CDR3aa: ASSLERGFTDTQY

v_gene: TRBV14
CDR3aa: ASSPSGRGRQEQY

v_gene: TRBV30
CDR3aa: AWQPGTAYEKLF

v_gene: TRBV7-2
CDR3aa: ASRVQGYNSPLH

v_gene: TRBV25-1
CDR3aa: ASSVLSGNTIY

v_gene: TRBV7-2
CDR3aa: ASSLAVGLF

v_gene: TRBV7-2
CDR3aa: ASSSRLAGHVDTQY